These 27 T cell receptor beta chains were all obtained from the same sample, sequenced in a study of T cells in Graves' hyperthyroidism and ophthalmopathy (dated by TCRdb to between 2017 and 2020). Libraries were made using multiplex PCR. Data came from an Illumina HiSeq 2000. The TCR beta CDR3 regions were amplified from RNA transcripts. The first round of RT-PCR for the TCR CDR3 was performed with the HTBI primer set and the Qiagen OneStep RT-PCR kit. Using fastp at Q25 and MiXCR, TCRdb reprocessed the public reads and kept productive beta chains. Rows with one shared CDR3 protein collapse into an entry with the most common genes and DNA. The sample has 550,000 to 850,000 distinct CDR3 sequences on record, around 19% of them singletons. Clones ranked in the top ten supply over 15% of the sample. The sample was blood. The receptors come from a woman aged 45-60 years with Graves' hyperthyroidism that later progressed to Graves' ophthalmopathy.

The sample holds many counts of this clonotype. This chain links TRBV7-3 with TRBJ1-1; weak D call: TRBD1 (6 bases). V lost 5 bases to trimming and J lost 3 bases, with 19 bases between them. This CDR3 has 16 residues. Germline V gene data show CDR1 as SGHTA and CDR2 as FQGTGA. CDR3 in amino acids: CASSGRAGDAHTEAFF. The CDR3 nucleotides read TGTGCCAGCAGCGGCCGGGCAGGGGATGCCCACACTGAAGCTTTCTTT.

This clonotype occurred many times. This chain links TRBV6-6 with TRBJ1-5; D is undetermined. Per the germline V gene, CDR1 is MNHNY and CDR2 is SVGAGI (reference sequence). Trimming took 2 bases from V and 6 from J, leaving 8 bases between them. The CDR3 is 13 residues long. The CDR3 loop reads CASSYSSLQPQHF. CDR3 nucleotide sequence: TGTGCCAGCAGTTACAGTTCTCTTCAGCCCCAGCATTTT.

The gene calls are TRBV6-1 and TRBJ1-2, with TRBD1 matching over 8 bases. V lost 7 bases to trimming and J lost 6 bases; unmatched junction nucleotides: 10. The CDR3 sequence is 14 residues long. Germline assignment: CDR1 MNHNS and CDR2 SASEGT. CDR3 sequence: CASMSGGESDGYTF. Written as DNA, the CDR3 is TGTGCCAGCATGTCAGGGGGCGAAAGTGATGGCTACACCTTC.

This clonotype was seen ten or more times. The chain uses TRBV29-1 and TRBJ1-1; unclear D gene. V was pared by 4 bases and J by 1 base, with 7 bases between. The CDR3 has 12 amino acids. CDR1 is SQVTM and CDR2 is ANQGSEA in the germline V gene. The CDR3 reads CSVGGRNTEAFF. CDR3 nucleotides: TGCAGCGTTGGCGGCAGGAACACTGAAGCTTTCTTT.

Many counts were recorded for this clonotype. The J gene is TRBJ1-1, the V gene TRBV6-5; TRBD1 is a possible D gene (5 bases). The CDR3 loop spans 15 amino acids. Germline V CDR1 and CDR2: MNHEY, SVGAGI. V was clipped by 0 bases and J by 2 bases, with 10 bases between them. CDR3 region: CASSYSRDGNTEAFF. The CDR3 nucleotides are TGTGCCAGCAGTTACTCGAGGGACGGAAACACTGAAGCTTTCTTT.

This clonotype was detected ten times or more. The chain uses TRBV3-1 and TRBJ2-1; possible D gene TRBD2, 5 bases. V was pared by 1 base and J by 2 bases, with 9 bases between. The CDR3 sequence is 15 residues long. Germline CDR1 LGHDT, CDR2 YNNKEL (reference sequence). The CDR3 spells CASSQGTRAYNEQFF. The CDR3 DNA reads as TGTGCCAGCAGCCAAGGGACTCGAGCCTACAATGAGCAGTTCTTC.

This clonotype was counted at least ten times. The J gene is TRBJ2-7, the V gene TRBV11-2; 8 nucleotides agree with TRBD2. Germline-derived CDR1 and CDR2 are SGHAT and FQNNGV. V lost 2 bases, J lost 6 bases, and 9 bases stayed unmatched. This CDR3 spans 15 amino acids. The CDR3, as DNA: TGTGCCAGCAGCTTACTCGGGGGGGCGACCCCCGAGCAGTACTTC. It encodes CASSLLGGATPEQYF.

This clonotype was observed a handful of times. The CDR3 is CSADDRERIGELFF. DNA for the CDR3: TGCAGTGCTGACGACAGGGAACGCATCGGGGAGCTGTTTTTT. V is TRBV20-1 and J is TRBJ2-2; 7 bases line up with TRBD1. V trimming: 5 bases; J trimming: 7 bases; junction bases outside the gene matches: 10. This CDR3 has 14 amino acids. Per the germline V gene, CDR1 is DFQATT and CDR2 is SNEGSKA (reference sequence).

This clonotype was seen ten or more times. The rearrangement uses TRBV12-3 or TRBV12-4 and TRBJ2-5; 14 nucleotides match TRBD2. J lost 0 bases, V lost 8 bases, and 8 bases had no gene match. The CDR3 runs 17 residues. For the CDR3, the DNA is TGTGCCAGCTCCAGACTAGCGGGGGGGCTGTACCAAGAGACCCAGTACTTC. Translated, it gives CASSRLAGGLYQETQYF.

This clonotype was detected only a few times. The genes are TRBV11-2 and TRBJ2-3; D unresolved. V was shortened by 4 bases and J by 2 bases, with 16 bases between the two germline ends. Germline CDR1 is SGHAT and CDR2 is FQNNGV. The CDR3 runs 16 residues. The CDR3 DNA follows: TGTGCCAGCAGCTCTAGTGGTCAGGCTATCACAGATACGCAGTATTTT. It is translated as CASSSSGQAITDTQYF.

This clonotype was counted many times. This chain links TRBV30 with TRBJ1-5; 8 bases fit TRBD1. The germline V gene encodes CDR1 GTSNPN and CDR2 SVGIG (reference sequence). This CDR3 contains 15 residues. Trimming took 4 bases from V and 0 from J; bases not matched to a gene: 5. CDR3 residues: CAWTTGGYSNQPQHF. CDR3 coding DNA: TGTGCCTGGACAACAGGGGGGTATAGCAATCAGCCCCAGCATTTT.

The table lists this clonotype with a few counts. This chain links TRBV2 with TRBJ2-5; possibly TRBD1 for D (6 bases). Germline V gene data show CDR1 as SNHLY and CDR2 as FYNNEI. This CDR3 has 14 residues. V lost 6 bases, J lost 0 bases, and 11 bases lay in between. This chain's CDR3 is CASRRDRNQETQYF. The CDR3 nucleotides read TGTGCCAGCAGAAGAGACAGGAACCAAGAGACCCAGTACTTC.

This clonotype was seen ten or more times. The rearrangement uses TRBV12-3 or TRBV12-4 and TRBJ1-2; D not resolved. Trimming removed 2 bases from V and 7 bases from J, with 14 bases in between. The CDR3 is made up of 14 amino acids. The CDR3 spells CASSLNGGAGGYTF. CDR3 sequence (DNA): TGTGCCAGCAGTTTAAACGGCGGTGCGGGTGGCTACACCTTC.

A note on this clonotype: Sequence at one end of the junction differs from germline and may be a read error. The gene calls are TRBV18 and TRBJ2-1; 13 bases map to TRBD2. The CDR3 extends over 17 amino acids. Germline loops: CDR1 KGHSH, CDR2 LQKENI. CDR3 nucleotide sequence: TGTGCCAGCCCACCATGGACTAGCGGGAGCTCCTACAATGAGCAGTTCTTC. Its protein is CASPPWTSGSSYNEQFF. The whole variable domain, filled in from reference TRBV18 and TRBJ2-1, reads NAGVMQNPRHLVRRRGQEARLRCSPMKGHSHVYWYRQLPEEGLKFMVYLQKENIIDESGMPKERFSAEFPKEGPSILRIQQVVRGDSAAYFCASPPWTSGSSYNEQFFGPGTRLTVL.

The genes are TRBV3-1 and TRBJ1-1, with D unclear. Germline assignment: CDR1 LGHDT and CDR2 YNNKEL (reference sequence). Trimming removed 10 bases from V and 0 bases from J, with 18 bases in between. The CDR3 is 15 amino acids. CDR3 bases: TGTGCCACCGCCACCCAGCTCCTCATGAACACTGAAGCTTTCTTT. Translating gives CATATQLLMNTEAFF.

The chain joins TRBV6-2 or TRBV6-3 to TRBJ1-1; D remains unclear. V was cut by 8 bases and J by 5 bases, with 18 bases left in between. From germline, CDR1 is MNHEY and CDR2 SVGEGT. This CDR3 is 14 amino acids long. The CDR3 protein is CASVRLRLGTEAFF. DNA for the CDR3: TGTGCCAGCGTGCGACTCAGATTGGGTACTGAAGCTTTCTTT.

This chain links TRBV4-1 with TRBJ2-5, with TRBD2 as a possible D gene (6 bases). The CDR3 has 15 residues. Germline CDR1 MGHRA, CDR2 YSYEKL. Trimming removed 0 bases from V and 0 bases from J, with 8 bases in between. The CDR3 protein is CASSQEGRYQETQYF. DNA of the CDR3: TGCGCCAGCAGCCAAGAGGGGAGGTACCAAGAGACCCAGTACTTC.

This clonotype was detected ten times or more. The chain has TRBV20-1 and TRBJ2-5, with a tentative D call TRBD1 (6 bases). Looked up from germline, CDR1 is DFQATT and CDR2 is SNEGSKA (reference sequence). V was cut by 5 bases and J by 1 base, with 17 bases left in between. The CDR3 is 15 residues long. The CDR3 is CSAEDLTGAQETQYF. The CDR3 DNA sequence: TGCAGTGCTGAGGACCTGACAGGCGCCCAAGAGACCCAGTACTTC.

In its sample, this clonotype was seen a few times. V is TRBV9 and J is TRBJ1-6; 7 nucleotides line up with TRBD1. Germline V lookup: CDR1 SGDLS, CDR2 YYNGEE. V lost 2 bases, J lost 4 bases, and 3 bases stayed unmatched. The CDR3 totals 15 residues. The CDR3 sequence is CASSVEGQYNSPLHF. DNA for the CDR3: TGTGCCAGCAGCGTCGAGGGACAGTATAATTCACCCCTCCACTTT.

V and J are TRBV5-1 and TRBJ2-3; no firm D call. Trimming took 1 base from V and 0 from J, leaving 12 bases between them. The CDR3 sequence is 16 residues long. Germline assignment: CDR1 SGHRS and CDR2 YFSETQ. As DNA, the CDR3 is TGCGCCAGCAGCTTGAGAAGCTCGGCTAGCACAGATACGCAGTATTTT. It is translated as CASSLRSSASTDTQYF.

This clonotype was counted at least ten times. V gene TRBV30 combines with J gene TRBJ2-2, with 7 nucleotides matching TRBD1. Germline V lookup: CDR1 GTSNPN, CDR2 SVGIG (reference sequence). This CDR3 has 16 residues. V was pared by 4 bases and J by 0 bases, with 8 bases of the junction left unmatched. CDR3 nucleotide sequence: TGTGCCTGGAACCTCCGGGACAGAACGAACACCGGGGAGCTGTTTTTT. It is translated as CAWNLRDRTNTGELFF.

This clonotype was seen repeatedly, ten times or more. The rearrangement links TRBV12-3 or TRBV12-4 to TRBJ1-4; no definite D call. The CDR3 is 16 residues long. V shed 1 base and J shed 5 bases, with 14 bases lying between them. CDR3 nucleotides: TGTGCCAGCAGTTTAGGAAGCGGACGGATGAATGAAAAACTGTTTTTT. It specifies CASSLGSGRMNEKLFF.

This clonotype was recorded a few times. The J gene is TRBJ2-1, the V gene TRBV20-1, with 7 bases matching TRBD1. CDR3 length: 14 residues. V shed 5 bases, J shed 5 bases, and the junction held 9 bases outside the gene matches. CDR1 is DFQATT, CDR2 SNEGSKA, per germline (reference sequence). The CDR3 DNA follows: TGCAGTGCTTTAGGACAGGAGGATGACAATGAGCAGTTCTTC. It yields the protein CSALGQEDDNEQFF.

This chain uses TRBV9 with TRBJ2-2, with 11 bases matching TRBD2. Germline V gene lookup returns CDR1 SGDLS and CDR2 YYNGEE. Losses at the gene ends were 0 bases for V and 6 bases for J; bases not matched to a gene: 4. There are 16 residues in the CDR3. This CDR3 is CASSVGLAGGSGELFF. The CDR3 nucleotides are TGTGCCAGCAGCGTAGGGCTAGCGGGGGGCTCCGGGGAGCTGTTTTTT.

As to this clonotype: A much larger clone differs by one base, so this may be a read error. This chain uses TRBV3-1 with TRBJ2-7; weak D call: TRBD2 (6 bases). Trimming stripped 0 bases from V and 6 bases from J, with 12 bases between. The CDR3 consists of 14 residues. Per germline, CDR1 LGHDT and CDR2 YNNKEL (reference sequence). CDR3: CASSQDTGGTEQYF. DNA of the CDR3: TGTGCCAGCAGCCAAGATACAGGAGGGACCGAGCAGTACTTC.

This clonotype was observed many times. The V gene is TRBV5-1, the J gene TRBJ2-7; tentatively, D is TRBD1 (5 bases). The CDR3 sequence is 15 residues long. CDR1 is SGHRS, CDR2 YFSETQ, per germline. Trimming pared 0 bases from V and 2 bases from J, leaving 12 bases between. The CDR3 spells CASSLGGGGAYEQYF. The CDR3 nucleotides are TGCGCCAGCAGCTTGGGGGGCGGTGGTGCCTACGAGCAGTACTTC.

In its sample, this clonotype was seen many times. V and J are TRBV30 and TRBJ2-7; D possibly corresponds to TRBD1 (6 bases). CDR1 is GTSNPN, CDR2 SVGIG, per germline (reference sequence). The ends were cut back, 5 bases at V and 3 bases at J, with 11 bases in the middle. This CDR3 comprises 12 residues. The CDR3 DNA is TGTGCCTGGGGGGACAAGTTCTACGAGCAGTACTTC. It is translated as CAWGDKFYEQYF.